A selection of T cell receptor beta chains follows, all from one sample in a study of glioma-infiltrating T cells. A single record per CDR3 protein comes from TCRdb applying MiXCR to the multiplex PCR reads. This table has around 93,000 distinct CDR3 sequences, 35% to 45% appearing once. The sequencing sample was made of glioma tissue, nonneoplastic brain tissue, or PBMCs (not recorded which). These TCRs come from a human donor with low-grade glioma or glioblastoma, undergoing nonglioma brain surgery, or in good health (not recorded which). Both conserved end residues are part of each CDR3. D genes are given only for firm matches. Expanded clones get a size class; other rows say once, few or many, or leave the size out.

D: -
V: TRBV29-1
J: TRBJ1-5
size: many
CDR3: CSVGDHSNQPQHF
DNA: TGCAGCGTTGGGGATCATAGCAATCAGCCCCAGCATTTT

D: -
V: TRBV4-2
J: TRBJ1-2
size: -
CDR3: CASSQGGEAGSYGYTF
DNA: TGTGCCAGCAGCCAAGGTGGAGAGGCTGGCTCCTATGGCTACACCTTC

D: -
V: TRBV29-1
J: TRBJ2-1
size: -
CDR3: CSVRGAAYEQFF
DNA: TGCAGCGTAAGGGGAGCCGCCTATGAGCAGTTCTTC

D: TRBD2
V: TRBV6-1
J: TRBJ2-1
size: -
CDR3: CASRQAGGYNEQFF
DNA: TGTGCCAGCAGGCAGGCGGGAGGATACAATGAGCAGTTCTTC

D: TRBD1
V: TRBV28
J: TRBJ2-7
size: many
CDR3: CASSLLGTANEQYF
DNA: TGTGCCAGCAGTTTGCTGGGGACAGCTAACGAGCAGTACTTC

D: -
V: TRBV20-1
J: TRBJ1-1
size: -
CDR3: CSVIEFGATNTEAFF
DNA: TGCAGTGTTATAGAGTTTGGGGCAACGAACACTGAAGCTTTCTTT

D: TRBD1
V: TRBV4-1
J: TRBJ2-3
size: -
CDR3: CASSQGGDRVADTQYF
DNA: TGCGCCAGCAGCCAAGGCGGCGACAGGGTTGCAGATACGCAGTATTTT

D: TRBD1
V: TRBV29-1
J: TRBJ1-2
size: many
CDR3: CSAGEGARGYTF
DNA: TGCAGCGCTGGAGAGGGGGCGCGGGGCTACACCTTC

D: -
V: TRBV5-4
J: TRBJ2-7
size: many
CDR3: CASSFGRDEQYF
DNA: TGTGCCAGCAGCTTCGGCAGGGACGAGCAGTACTTC

D: -
V: TRBV20-1
J: TRBJ1-1
size: many
CDR3: CSASKRGRDTEAFF
DNA: TGCAGTGCTAGCAAACGGGGCAGGGACACTGAAGCTTTCTTT

D: TRBD1
V: TRBV20-1
J: TRBJ2-3
size: many
CDR3: CSGMTGSSTDTQYF
DNA: TGCAGTGGAATGACAGGGTCTAGCACAGATACGCAGTATTTT

D: TRBD1
V: TRBV30
J: TRBJ2-3
size: few
CDR3: CAWSVQGPSTDTQYF
DNA: TGTGCCTGGAGTGTACAGGGGCCTAGCACAGATACGCAGTATTTT

D: TRBD1
V: TRBV28
J: TRBJ2-1
size: few
CDR3: CASNLRAGTGYNEQFF
DNA: TGTGCCAGCAATTTACGGGCCGGGACAGGATACAATGAGCAGTTCTTC

D: TRBD2
V: TRBV5-4
J: TRBJ2-1
size: many
CDR3: CASTSSGSSYNEQFF
DNA: TGTGCCAGCACCTCTAGCGGGAGCTCCTACAATGAGCAGTTCTTC

D: -
V: TRBV11-3
J: TRBJ2-2
size: -
CDR3: CASSLTHTGELFF
DNA: TGTGCCAGCAGCTTGACACACACCGGGGAGCTGTTTTTT

D: -
V: TRBV5-6
J: TRBJ1-1
size: -
CDR3: CASRRALGTEALF
DNA: TGTGCCAGCAGAAGGGCCTTGGGCACTGAGGCTCTCTTT

D: TRBD2
V: TRBV10-2
J: TRBJ2-7
size: -
CDR3: CASKGSGGVYEQYF
DNA: TGCGCCAGCAAAGGTAGCGGGGGGGTTTACGAGCAGTACTTC

D: -
V: TRBV11-2
J: TRBJ2-6
size: many
CDR3: CASRTTRGRSSGANVLTF
DNA: TGTGCCAGCAGGACCACACGGGGGCGATCCTCTGGGGCCAACGTCCTGACTTTC

D: -
V: TRBV7-8
J: TRBJ2-7
size: many
CDR3: CASSPAGVPYEQYF
DNA: TGTGCCAGCAGCCCCGCTGGGGTCCCCTACGAGCAGTACTTC

D: -
V: TRBV7-9
J: TRBJ1-2
size: -
CDR3: CASSLKGGYGCTF
DNA: TGTGCCAGCAGCTTAAAGGGAGGCTATGGGTGCACCTTC

D: TRBD2
V: TRBV4-2
J: TRBJ2-3
size: few
CDR3: CASSQLSAGGPSDTQYF
DNA: TGTGCCAGCAGCCAACTCTCAGCGGGAGGGCCCTCAGATACGCAGTATTTT

D: TRBD2
V: TRBV6-2/TRBV6-3
J: TRBJ2-7
size: -
CDR3: CASSDRLAGGSEQYF
DNA: TGTGCCAGCAGCGACAGGCTAGCGGGAGGAAGCGAGCAGTACTTC

D: -
V: TRBV28
J: TRBJ1-2
size: many
CDR3: CASSLEQNYGYTF
DNA: TGTGCCAGCAGTTTAGAACAGAACTATGGCTACACCTTC

D: -
V: TRBV4-2
J: TRBJ1-1
size: many
CDR3: CASSQLGTGREAFF
DNA: TGTGCCAGCAGCCAACTAGGGACGGGGAGAGAAGCTTTCTTT

D: TRBD1
V: TRBV7-9
J: TRBJ2-1
size: -
CDR3: CASRGTGTGEEWEQFF
DNA: TGTGCCAGCAGAGGGACCGGGACAGGTGAAGAATGGGAGCAGTTCTTC

D: TRBD2
V: TRBV20-1
J: TRBJ2-7
size: -
CDR3: CSAAGGLSEQYF
DNA: TGCAGTGCGGCGGGGGGCCTGAGCGAGCAGTACTTC

D: -
V: TRBV4-3
J: TRBJ1-2
size: many
CDR3: CASSQDGENYGYTF
DNA: TGCGCCAGCAGCCAAGATGGGGAGAACTATGGCTACACCTTC

D: -
V: TRBV5-1
J: TRBJ2-7
size: -
CDR3: CASSLVGGLYEQYF
DNA: TGCGCCAGCAGCTTGGTAGGGGGGTTGTACGAGCAGTACTTC

D: TRBD1
V: TRBV5-1
J: TRBJ2-7
size: -
CDR3: CASSPGTAPTSYEQYF
DNA: TGCGCCAGCAGCCCGGGGACAGCTCCTACCTCCTACGAGCAGTACTTC

D: -
V: TRBV30
J: TRBJ1-5
size: many
CDR3: CAWSVWGEPQHF
DNA: TGTGCCTGGAGTGTCTGGGGGGAGCCCCAGCATTTT

D: -
V: TRBV6-2/TRBV6-3
J: TRBJ1-1
size: -
CDR3: CASRAGNTEAFF
DNA: TGTGCCAGCAGGGCAGGGAACACTGAAGCTTTCTTT

D: -
V: TRBV28
J: TRBJ2-1
size: -
CDR3: CARSQTPYEQFF
DNA: TGTGCCAGAAGTCAAACCCCCTACGAGCAGTTCTTC

D: -
V: TRBV18
J: TRBJ1-1
size: many
CDR3: CASSSSGKNTEAFF
DNA: TGTGCCAGCTCATCCTCCGGGAAGAACACTGAAGCTTTCTTT

D: -
V: TRBV12-3/TRBV12-4
J: TRBJ1-6
size: many
CDR3: CASRSGRINSPLHF
DNA: TGTGCCAGCAGGTCGGGACGGATTAATTCACCCCTCCACTTT

D: TRBD1
V: TRBV4-1
J: TRBJ2-1
size: -
CDR3: CASSQKGAYNEQFF
DNA: TGCGCCAGCAGCCAAAAGGGGGCTTACAATGAGCAGTTCTTC

D: TRBD2
V: TRBV12-3/TRBV12-4
J: TRBJ2-7
size: many
CDR3: CASGLAGGLYEQYF
DNA: TGTGCCAGCGGATTAGCGGGAGGTCTCTACGAGCAGTACTTC

D: -
V: TRBV4-2
J: TRBJ2-3
size: many
CDR3: CASSQGGLVGDTQYF
DNA: TGTGCCAGCAGCCAAGGGGGACTGGTGGGAGATACGCAGTATTTT

D: -
V: TRBV6-1
J: TRBJ2-4
size: many
CDR3: CASSETAVAKNIQYF
DNA: TGTGCCAGCAGTGAAACGGCGGTAGCCAAAAACATTCAGTACTTC

D: -
V: TRBV20-1
J: TRBJ1-4
size: many
CDR3: CSARITGLGEKLFF
DNA: TGCAGTGCTAGAATAACAGGGTTAGGTGAAAAACTGTTTTTT

D: TRBD2
V: TRBV11-2
J: TRBJ2-7
size: many
CDR3: CASSPQGGNHEQYF
DNA: TGTGCCAGCAGCCCCCAGGGAGGGAACCACGAGCAGTACTTC

D: -
V: TRBV5-1
J: TRBJ2-7
size: once
CDR3: CAISRQYSSYEQYF
DNA: TGCGCCATCAGTCGTCAGTACAGCTCCTACGAGCAGTACTTC

D: TRBD2
V: TRBV13
J: TRBJ2-5
size: many
CDR3: CASSTQGGTSGEYQETQYF
DNA: TGTGCCAGCAGCACACAGGGCGGGACTAGCGGGGAGTACCAAGAGACCCAGTACTTC

D: -
V: TRBV6-1
J: TRBJ2-7
size: many
CDR3: CASLGGGIYEQYF
DNA: TGTGCCAGCTTAGGAGGAGGCATCTACGAGCAGTACTTC

D: -
V: TRBV5-4
J: TRBJ1-2
size: many
CDR3: CASSLWGNYGYTF
DNA: TGTGCCAGCAGCTTGTGGGGAAACTATGGCTACACCTTC

D: -
V: TRBV27
J: TRBJ2-1
size: -
CDR3: CVSSLFGSTYNEQFF
DNA: TGTGTTAGCAGTTTATTTGGGTCAACCTACAATGAGCAGTTCTTC